The 19 T cell receptor beta chains listed next were all sequenced from one sample in a study of identical twins. One entry per CDR3 protein, called by TCRdb with MiXCR from the 5' RACE reads. The repertoire holds fewer than 900,000 distinct CDR3 sequences, with less than 25% as singletons. The sample was also reused in another study, on T cells expressing NK-cell markers.

The sequenced material came from PBMCs. These receptors came from a woman under 30 in good health.

V and J are TRBV5-1 and TRBJ1-5; 8 bases align to TRBD1. Germline CDR1 reads SGHRS; CDR2 reads YFSETQ. This CDR3 is built from 17 residues. Trimming took 4 bases from V and 2 from J; bases not matched to a gene: 11. The CDR3 region is CASSPDRGWGGNQPQHF. CDR3 nucleotides: TGCGCCAGCAGCCCCGACAGGGGATGGGGAGGCAATCAGCCCCAGCATTTT.

The CDR3 spells CASATGRGRDWPYEQYF. The CDR3 nucleotides read TGCGCCAGCGCCACGGGCAGGGGTCGGGATTGGCCCTACGAGCAGTACTTC. The V gene is TRBV5-1, the J gene TRBJ2-7; weak D call: TRBD1 (6 bases). The CDR3 is 17 amino acids. Germline assignment: CDR1 SGHRS and CDR2 YFSETQ. V lost 7 bases and J 2 bases, leaving 25 bases between the germline ends.

V usage is TRBV5-1 and J usage is TRBJ2-3, with a weak D call TRBD2 (6 bases). Trimming removed 2 bases from V and 4 bases from J, with 14 bases in between. CDR3 length: 15 residues. CDR1 and CDR2 from the germline V gene are SGHRS and YFSETQ. DNA for the CDR3: TGCGCCAGCAGCTTAAGCGGGCGTAACGCAGATACGCAGTATTTT. This gives the protein CASSLSGRNADTQYF.

The V and J genes are TRBV12-3 or TRBV12-4 and TRBJ2-5, with 8 bases fitting TRBD1. This CDR3 is 15 amino acids long. Trimming removed 2 bases from V and 4 bases from J; junction bases left unmatched: 6. CDR3 DNA: TGTGCCAGCAGTTTAAGGGACAGGAGGGCAGAGACCCAGTACTTC. Its protein is CASSLRDRRAETQYF.

In this sample, this clonotype turned up a few times. The chain joins TRBV5-6 to TRBJ2-1; D is unclear. V lost 1 base, J lost 0 bases, and 11 bases lay in between. The CDR3 length is 16 residues. Looked up from germline, CDR1 is SGHDT and CDR2 is YYEEEE. The CDR3 here is CASSLFSLVSYNEQFF. The CDR3 DNA sequence: TGTGCCAGCAGCTTGTTCTCTTTAGTCTCCTACAATGAGCAGTTCTTC.

This clonotype occurred a few times. The chain carries TRBV28 and TRBJ2-5; 8 nucleotides line up with TRBD1. The CDR3 runs 14 residues. CDR1 and CDR2 (germline): MDHEN, SYDVKM. The ends lost 5 bases at V and 2 bases at J; junction bases unmatched: 4. CDR3 sequence reads: CASSGTGGQETQYF. The CDR3, as DNA: TGTGCCAGCAGTGGAACAGGGGGGCAAGAGACCCAGTACTTC.

This chain links TRBV12-3 or TRBV12-4 with TRBJ2-7; D perhaps matches TRBD2 (5 bases). The CDR3 extends over 14 amino acids. Trimming removed 4 bases at V and 3 bases at J, with 13 bases between. The CDR3 spells CASSSDPGSYEQYF. The DNA for the CDR3 is TGTGCCAGCAGTTCGGACCCTGGGAGCTACGAGCAGTACTTC.

This clonotype appeared many times. V and J are TRBV5-1 and TRBJ2-7, with TRBD1 identical over 10 bases. CDR3 size: 14 residues. Germline V CDR1 and CDR2: SGHRS, YFSETQ. Losses at the gene ends were 4 bases for V and 3 bases for J; bases not matched to a gene: 4. Here the CDR3 reads CASSLGQGNYEQYF. As DNA, the CDR3 is TGCGCCAGCAGCCTGGGACAGGGGAACTACGAGCAGTACTTC.

This clonotype was detected many times. This chain links TRBV18 with TRBJ1-1; D gene unclear. The V end lost 3 bases, the J end lost 1 base, and 12 bases lay between the germline ends. Germline CDR1 reads KGHSH; CDR2 reads LQKENI. CDR3 size: 15 residues. DNA for the CDR3: TGTGCCAGCTCACCGGGCGTGAGCACGAACACTGAAGCTTTCTTT. This encodes CASSPGVSTNTEAFF.

This clonotype was observed a handful of times. This chain links TRBV4-3 with TRBJ2-7, with 8 bases identical to TRBD2. CDR1 and CDR2 from the germline V gene are LGHNA and YSLEER. The CDR3 covers 17 residues. The J segment lost 0 bases and the V segment lost 0 bases, leaving 7 bases of the junction unmatched. CDR3 in amino acids: CASSQDLRGEISYEQYF. For the CDR3, the DNA is TGCGCCAGCAGCCAAGATTTGCGGGGGGAGATCTCCTACGAGCAGTACTTC.

This clonotype was seen more than once but under ten times. This chain uses TRBV15 with TRBJ2-2; D is uncertain. This CDR3 region has 13 residues. Trimming left V 5 bases short and J 7 bases short, with 11 bases between. Germline CDR1 is LNHNV and CDR2 is YYDKDF (reference sequence). CDR3 region: CATSESTNGELFF. The CDR3 region has the DNA TGTGCCACCAGCGAGTCTACTAACGGGGAGCTGTTTTTT.

In its sample, this clonotype was seen a few times. The rearrangement joins TRBV5-1 to TRBJ2-1; 8 positions agree with TRBD2. The CDR3 runs 15 residues. The germline V gene encodes CDR1 SGHRS and CDR2 YFSETQ. Trimming at V came to 4 bases and at J to 6 bases, leaving 9 bases not matched to a gene. The CDR3 DNA reads TGCGCCAGCAGCCCCCCAGCGGGAGTGGGCAATGAGCAGTTCTTC. This translates into CASSPPAGVGNEQFF.

CDR3 region: CASTEGTPGSKQFF. DNA for the CDR3: TGTGCCAGCACAGAAGGGACTCCGGGATCCAAGCAGTTCTTC. This rearrangement joins TRBV7-2 to TRBJ2-1, with D possibly being TRBD2 (6 bases). This CDR3 region has 14 residues. Germline values: CDR1 SGHTA, CDR2 FQGNSA. Trimming cost V 7 bases and J 11 bases, with 21 bases left between them.

This clonotype was counted many times. The rearrangement uses TRBV20-1 and TRBJ2-7; 12 bases line up with TRBD1. Trimming cost V 6 bases and J 5 bases; bases outside gene matches: 5. The CDR3 length is 13 residues. Germline CDR1 and CDR2: DFQATT and SNEGSKA (reference sequence). This chain's CDR3 is CSAKGTGGNEQYF. In nucleotides, the CDR3 is TGCAGTGCGAAGGGGACAGGGGGCAACGAGCAGTACTTC.

The chain links TRBV12-3 or TRBV12-4 to TRBJ1-4; 8 nucleotides match TRBD1. The CDR3 is 13 amino acids. The V and J ends lost 4 bases and 8 bases, in that order; junction bases with no gene match: 3. CDR3 amino acids: CASSWTGNEKLFF. In DNA form, the CDR3 reads TGTGCCAGCAGTTGGACAGGGAACGAAAAACTGTTTTTT.

V usage is TRBV7-8 and J usage is TRBJ2-1; TRBD2 is a possible D gene (6 bases). V lost 1 base and J 7 bases, leaving 17 bases between the germline ends. The germline V gene encodes CDR1 SGHVS and CDR2 FQNEAQ. CDR3 size: 16 residues. DNA for the CDR3: TGTGCCAGCAGCTTAGAATGGGACTCCACAATAAATGAGCAGTTCTTC. Translated, it gives CASSLEWDSTINEQFF.

This clonotype was seen many times. V usage is TRBV5-1 and J usage is TRBJ2-2; D gene uncertain. This CDR3 spans 15 amino acids. The V gene lost 7 bases and the J gene lost 0 bases, with 13 bases spanning the gap. The V gene's germline CDR1 is SGHRS and CDR2 YFSETQ. The CDR3 sequence: CASGEHNPNTGELFF. The CDR3 region has the DNA TGCGCCAGCGGAGAGCATAACCCGAACACCGGGGAGCTGTTTTTT. The variable domain in full, with the rest retrieved from reference TRBV5-1 and TRBJ2-2, is KAGVTQTPRYLIKTRGQQVTLSCSPISGHRSVSWYQQTPGQGLQFLFEYFSETQRNKGNFPGRFSGRQFSNSRSEMNVSTLELGDSALYLCASGEHNPNTGELFFGEGSRLTVL.

This clonotype has just a few counts. This chain connects TRBV6-5 to TRBJ1-1; D is possibly TRBD1 (5 bases). Germline CDR1 and CDR2: MNHEY and SVGAGI. V was pared by 0 bases and J by 5 bases, with 10 bases between. The CDR3 is made up of 14 amino acids. This CDR3 is CASSYSMRGTEAFF. Written as DNA, the CDR3 is TGTGCCAGCAGTTACTCAATGAGGGGAACTGAAGCTTTCTTT.

The chain carries TRBV29-1 and TRBJ1-6, with 10 positions matching TRBD1. V shed 5 bases and J 8 bases; nucleotides not matched to a gene: 9. The germline V gene has CDR1 SQVTM and CDR2 ANQGSEA. The length of the CDR3 is 15 residues. CDR3 DNA: TGCAGCGTTAGACAGGGGGCAAGTTCCGATTCACCCCTCCACTTT. Translated, it gives CSVRQGASSDSPLHF.